This T cell receptor beta chain was recorded in a study of blood T cell repertoires in COVID-19 (dated by TCRdb to between 2020 and 2021). The study in broad terms: Collaborator samples came from the United States, Italy and Spain and covered acute and convalescent phases of COVID-19. Nearly every sample came with metadata listing a de-identified subject ID, COVID-19 status, age in years and sex. The dataset comprised deeply sampled blood TCRbeta repertoires from subjects exposed to, actively infected with, or recovered from COVID-19. The repertoires were released in a freely available public database intended as a resource for research on the immune response to SARS-CoV-2. The samples were drawn from two sources: the first 160 participants of the ongoing ImmuneRACE study, and 1,200 or so subjects contributed by 6 global collaborators. The material from the prospective study consisted of cDNA or gDNA derived from T cells, B-cell-depleted T cells, or PBMCs. HLA class I and class II types, where available, came from metadata supplied by the sample provider rather than from assay-based typing. Points the paper makes about the study in general: Clinical and demographic metadata were provided uncurated, with the amount varying by source and participant.

The collaborating institutions used their own protocols to collect whole blood in K2EDTA tubes. For TCRbeta analysis, collaborators shipped samples in one of three forms: frozen whole blood, isolated PBMCs, or DNA extracted from either of those sample types. Turning to this clone: Its target antigen remains unknown. Per-base quality was not reported, and no clone a single base away is much larger than it.

The immunoSEQ Assay, a bias-controlled multiplex PCR, was used to amplify TCRbeta CDR3 regions from genomic DNA. On the authors' methods: Within the assay, amplification of reference gene primers was used to estimate how many nucleated cells each sample contained. Sequence reads were collapsed and filtered to measure the absolute abundance of every unique TCRbeta CDR3 rearrangement. For each sample, productive Simpson clonality was calculated as the square root of Simpson's diversity index over productive rearrangements. This is the immuneACCESS table as TCRdb keeps it, with only in-frame sequences that have V and J called. A part of the clones is gone; compared with another copy, unresolved V genes explain less than half, and the rest is unexplained. V and J calls and clone size are as listed in that table; D and trimming were resolved from the DNA. The sample table shows some 460,000 clones, and approximately 90% are seen once. The top ten constitute 4.3% of the sample.

Between the V and J ends, shortened by 4 bases and 11 bases respectively, the junction contains 6 bases. The germline V gene (reference sequence) provides CDR1 GTSNPN and CDR2 SVGIG. The CDR3 runs 9 residues from the cysteine to the phenylalanine. Only the CDR3 region is kept as DNA, spanning 27 bases read in frame from base 1. This TCR was recovered from a woman between 25 and 40 years old with acute or convalescent COVID-19. The chain was built from TRBV30 and TRBJ2-4; TRBD2 is perhaps the D gene, given 5 matching bases. The sequencing input was peripheral blood. This receptor carries the CDR3 CAWTSFQYF. The DNA reads as follows: TGTGCCTGGACTAGCTTTCAGTACTTC. Joined to the reference TRBV30 and TRBJ2-4 proteins, this CDR3 gives the full variable domain: SQTIHQWPATLVQPVGSPLSLECTVEGTSNPNLYWYRQAAGRGLQLLFYSVGIGQISSEVPQNLSASRPQDRQFILSSKKLLLSDSGFYLCAWTSFQYFGAGTRLSVL.